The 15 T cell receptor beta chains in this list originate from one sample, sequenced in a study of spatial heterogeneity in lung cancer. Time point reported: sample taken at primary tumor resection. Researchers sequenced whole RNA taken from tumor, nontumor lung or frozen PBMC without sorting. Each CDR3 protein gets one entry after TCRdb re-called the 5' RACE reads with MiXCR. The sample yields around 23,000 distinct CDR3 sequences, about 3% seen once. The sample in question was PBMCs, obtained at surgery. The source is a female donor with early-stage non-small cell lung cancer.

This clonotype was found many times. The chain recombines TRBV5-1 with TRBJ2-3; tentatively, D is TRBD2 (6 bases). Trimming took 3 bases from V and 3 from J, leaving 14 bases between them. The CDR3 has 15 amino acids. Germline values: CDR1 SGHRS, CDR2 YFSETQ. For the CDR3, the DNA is TGCGCCAGCAGCTATACGGGGAGGAAAACAGATACGCAGTATTTT. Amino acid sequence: CASSYTGRKTDTQYF.

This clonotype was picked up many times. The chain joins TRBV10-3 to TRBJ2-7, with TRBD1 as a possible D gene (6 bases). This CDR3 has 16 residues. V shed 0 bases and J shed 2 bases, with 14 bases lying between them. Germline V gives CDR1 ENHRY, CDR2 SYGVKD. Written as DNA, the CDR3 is TGTGCCATCAGTGAGTCTCGGTTAGGGGGACCCTACGAGCAGTACTTC. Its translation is CAISESRLGGPYEQYF.

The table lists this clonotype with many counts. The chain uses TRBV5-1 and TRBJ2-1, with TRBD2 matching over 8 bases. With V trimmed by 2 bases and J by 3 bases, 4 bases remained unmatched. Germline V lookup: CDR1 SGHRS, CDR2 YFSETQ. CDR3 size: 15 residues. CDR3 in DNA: TGCGCCAGCAGCTTATCCGGGGGGGTCTACAATGAGCAGTTCTTC. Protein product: CASSLSGGVYNEQFF.

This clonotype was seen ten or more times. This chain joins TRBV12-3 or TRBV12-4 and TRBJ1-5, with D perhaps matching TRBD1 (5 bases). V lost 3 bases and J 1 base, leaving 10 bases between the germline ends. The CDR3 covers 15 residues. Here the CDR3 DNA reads TGTGCCAGCAGTTTGGAGACAGCAAGCAATCAGCCCCAGCATTTT. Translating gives CASSLETASNQPQHF.

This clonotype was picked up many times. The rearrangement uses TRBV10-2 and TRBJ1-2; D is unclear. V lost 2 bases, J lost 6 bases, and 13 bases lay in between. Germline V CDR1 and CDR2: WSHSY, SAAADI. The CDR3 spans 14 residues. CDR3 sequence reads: CASSEGVGTNGYTF. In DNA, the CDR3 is TGCGCCAGCAGTGAGGGAGTTGGCACGAATGGCTACACCTTC.

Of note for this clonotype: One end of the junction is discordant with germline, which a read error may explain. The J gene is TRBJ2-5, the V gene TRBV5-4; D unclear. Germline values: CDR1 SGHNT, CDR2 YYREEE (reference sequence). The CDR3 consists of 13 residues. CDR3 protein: CANSLESPETQYF. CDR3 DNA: TGTGCCAACAGCTTAGAGAGCCCAGAGACCCAGTACTTC.

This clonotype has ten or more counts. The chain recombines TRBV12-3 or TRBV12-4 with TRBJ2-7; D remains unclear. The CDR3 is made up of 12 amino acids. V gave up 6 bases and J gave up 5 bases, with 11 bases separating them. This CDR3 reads CASRLNGHEQYF. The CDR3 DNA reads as TGTGCCAGCAGATTAAATGGCCACGAGCAGTACTTC.

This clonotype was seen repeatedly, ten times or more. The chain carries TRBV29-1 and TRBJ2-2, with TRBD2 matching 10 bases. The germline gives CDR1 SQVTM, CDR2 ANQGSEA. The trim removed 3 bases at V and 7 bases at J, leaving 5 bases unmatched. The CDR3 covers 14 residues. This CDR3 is CSVDLAGDGGELFF. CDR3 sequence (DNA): TGCAGCGTTGATCTAGCGGGAGATGGCGGGGAGCTGTTTTTT.

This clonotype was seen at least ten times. DNA of the CDR3: TGTGCCAGCAGCCAACCCGCTAGCGGGAGTCAAGAGACCCAGTACTTC. This codes for CASSQPASGSQETQYF. The rearrangement uses TRBV3-1 and TRBJ2-5; 10 bases are shared with TRBD2. Germline V gives CDR1 LGHDT, CDR2 YNNKEL (reference sequence). This CDR3 has 16 amino acids. Germline trimming cut 2 bases from V and 2 bases from J; bases unmatched to any gene: 5.

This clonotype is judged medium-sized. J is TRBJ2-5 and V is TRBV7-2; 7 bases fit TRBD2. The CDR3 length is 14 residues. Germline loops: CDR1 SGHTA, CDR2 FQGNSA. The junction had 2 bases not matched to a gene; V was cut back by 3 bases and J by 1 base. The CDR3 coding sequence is TGTGCCAGCAGCTTTCAGCGGGGCCAAGAGACCCAGTACTTC. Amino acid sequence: CASSFQRGQETQYF. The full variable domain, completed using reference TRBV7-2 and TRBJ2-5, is GAGVSQSPSNKVTEKGKDVELRCDPISGHTALYWYRQSLGQGLEFLIYFQGNSAPDKSGLPSDRFSAERTGGSVSTLTIQRTQQEDSAVYLCASSFQRGQETQYFGPGTRLLVL.

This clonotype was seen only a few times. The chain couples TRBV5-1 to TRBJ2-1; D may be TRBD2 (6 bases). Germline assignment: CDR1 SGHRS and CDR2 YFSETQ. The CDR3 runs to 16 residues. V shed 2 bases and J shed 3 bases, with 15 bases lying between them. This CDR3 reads CASSFLYGGSYNEQFF. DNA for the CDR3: TGCGCCAGCAGCTTTTTATACGGAGGGAGCTACAATGAGCAGTTCTTC.

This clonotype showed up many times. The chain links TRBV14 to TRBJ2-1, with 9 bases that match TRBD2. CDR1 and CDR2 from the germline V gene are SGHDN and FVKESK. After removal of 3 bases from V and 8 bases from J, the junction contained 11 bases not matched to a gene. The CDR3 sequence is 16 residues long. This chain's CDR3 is CASSQDSGSLFDEQFF. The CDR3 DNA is TGTGCCAGCAGCCAGGATAGCGGGAGTCTGTTTGATGAGCAGTTCTTC.

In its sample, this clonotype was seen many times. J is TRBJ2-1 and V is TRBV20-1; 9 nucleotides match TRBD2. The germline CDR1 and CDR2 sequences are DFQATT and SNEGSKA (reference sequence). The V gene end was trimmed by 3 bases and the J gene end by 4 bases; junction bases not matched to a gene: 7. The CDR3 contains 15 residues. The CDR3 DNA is TGCAGTGCTAGGCCGCTAGCGGGAAGATACAATGAGCAGTTCTTC. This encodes CSARPLAGRYNEQFF.

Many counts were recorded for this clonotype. The CDR3 nucleotides are TGTGCCAGCAGTCGAACTCAGGCAAACCATTCACCCCTCCACTTT. Protein: CASSRTQANHSPLHF. This chain uses TRBV6-5 with TRBJ1-6; no clear D gene. Between the trimmed V and J ends, which lost 5 bases and 8 bases, there was a span of 16 bases. Germline V gene lookup returns CDR1 MNHEY and CDR2 SVGAGI. CDR3 length: 15 amino acids.

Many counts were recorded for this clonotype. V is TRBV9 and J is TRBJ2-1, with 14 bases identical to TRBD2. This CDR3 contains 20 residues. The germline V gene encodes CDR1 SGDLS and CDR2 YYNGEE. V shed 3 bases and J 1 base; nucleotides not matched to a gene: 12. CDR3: CASSASGTSGRWGSYNEQFF. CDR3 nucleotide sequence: TGTGCCAGCAGCGCCTCCGGGACTAGCGGGAGATGGGGATCCTACAATGAGCAGTTCTTC.